The clone carrying this TCR beta chain was seen only once. The target antigen is unknown. This sample was taken from a study of tumor and adjacent non-tumor tissue in lung cancer. Findings and caveats of the study: Shorter survival was associated with higher TCR diversity in tumors. Compared with tumor, normal lung showed significantly lower TCR diversity. Normal lung showed higher cumulative top 100 clone frequency than tumor.

Germline trimming cut 2 bases from V and 11 bases from J; bases unmatched to any gene: 8. This CDR3 has 14 amino acids. Germline CDR1 and CDR2: SGHNT and YYREEE (reference sequence). A modified ARM-PCR protocol with three rounds of nested PCR amplified TCRbeta. TCRdb re-analysed the multiplex PCR reads in MiXCR, keeping a single row per CDR3 protein. This table holds around 66,000 distinct CDR3 sequences, 55% to 85% found once. This sample's RNA came from whole unsorted tissue. Between August and November 2014, newly diagnosed, chemotherapy-naive lung cancer patients underwent thoracic surgery in China.

The chain uses TRBV5-4 and TRBJ2-3; 10 bases agree with TRBD2. Material: lung tumor tissue. The receptor was isolated from a man in his fifties or sixties with non-small cell lung cancer. CDR3: CASSFTGLANKQYF. In DNA, the CDR3 is TGTGCCAGCAGCTTTACGGGACTAGCGAATAAGCAGTATTTT.